A single sample is the source of the 26 T cell receptor beta chains below, sequenced in a study of radiotherapy plus CTLA-4 blockade in lung cancer. TCRdb's copy holds only in-frame clones and misses some; the assay was immunoSEQ multiplex PCR. Among 50,000 or so clones listed, under 85% were seen once. The source material was peripheral blood, sampled from a patient treated with radiotherapy plus ipilimumab. The receptor source for this set is a human donor with non-small cell lung cancer who had a partial response to radiotherapy plus ipilimumab.

V is TRBV4-1 and J is TRBJ2-7, with TRBD1 matching 9 bases. Germline CDR1 is MGHRA and CDR2 is YSYEKL. This CDR3 is 14 amino acids long. J gave up 3 bases and V 3 bases, and 3 bases lay outside the gene matches. CDR3 bases: TGCGCCAGCAGCCAGAGACAGGGGGTCTACGAGCAGTACTTC. It encodes CASSQRQGVYEQYF.

As for this clone: One junction end disagrees with the germline gene, perhaps due to a read error. The same CDR3 can be traced to other DNA sequences in this sample. The V gene is TRBV27, the J gene TRBJ2-2, with 9 nucleotides matching TRBD1. This CDR3 contains 19 residues. Germline V gene sequence: CDR1 MNHEY, CDR2 SMNVEV (reference sequence). CDR3 loop: CASSLRGQGRPANTGELFF. The CDR3 region has the DNA TGTGCCAGCAGTTTAAGGGGACAGGGAAGGCCCGCGAACACTGGGGAGCTGTTTTTT.

This clone was found a few times. This chain connects TRBV4-2 to TRBJ1-1; D remains unclear. The CDR3 spans 16 residues. Germline V gene lookup returns CDR1 LGHNA and CDR2 YNFKEQ. The ends were cut back, 0 bases at V and 10 bases at J, with 21 bases in the middle. The chain's CDR3 is CASSQEWTATLNLAFF. As DNA, the CDR3 is TGTGCCAGCAGCCAAGAGTGGACTGCGACCCTGAATTTAGCTTTCTTT.

The chain joins TRBV5-1 to TRBJ2-2; D remains ambiguous. The V gene's germline CDR1 is SGHRS and CDR2 YFSETQ. Trimming removed 1 base from V and 5 bases from J, with 6 bases in between. This CDR3 is 13 amino acids long. CDR3 coding DNA: TGCGCCAGCAGCTTGTCGTCGACCGGGGAGCTGTTTTTT. Amino acids: CASSLSSTGELFF. Together with reference TRBV5-1 and TRBJ2-2, the CDR3 gives the full variable domain: KAGVTQTPRYLIKTRGQQVTLSCSPISGHRSVSWYQQTPGQGLQFLFEYFSETQRNKGNFPGRFSGRQFSNSRSEMNVSTLELGDSALYLCASSLSSTGELFFGEGSRLTVL.

The V gene is TRBV7-6, the J gene TRBJ2-1; TRBD2 agrees at 10 bases. Germline values: CDR1 SGHVS, CDR2 FNYEAQ. The V and J ends lost 4 bases and 10 bases, in that order; junction bases with no gene match: 4. CDR3 size: 13 residues. CDR3 protein: CASSSGLAEEQFF. CDR3 bases: TGTGCCAGCAGCTCCGGACTAGCGGAGGAGCAGTTCTTC.

This sequence joins TRBV29-1 and TRBJ1-4; D might be TRBD1 (5 bases). This CDR3 contains 13 residues. Germline V CDR1 and CDR2: SQVTM, ANQGSEA. The V end was cut by 3 bases, the J end by 3 bases, with 8 bases between. As DNA, the CDR3 is TGCAGCGTTGAGGGGGGTTCTAATGAAAAACTGTTTTTT. This gives the protein CSVEGGSNEKLFF.

This rearrangement joins TRBV11-2 to TRBJ2-3; 11 bases are a match to TRBD2. Germline CDR1 is SGHAT and CDR2 is FQNNGV. The CDR3 contains 17 residues. With 6 bases clipped from V and 4 bases from J, the junction kept 12 bases outside the gene matches. DNA of the CDR3: TGTGCCAGCAGGTCTAGCGGGGGGACTCTTCGGGCAGATACGCAGTATTTT. This translates into CASRSSGGTLRADTQYF.

The rearrangement joins TRBV19 to TRBJ2-7; 8 positions agree with TRBD1. J gave up 1 base and V 7 bases, and 6 bases lay outside the gene matches. The CDR3 has 14 residues. The germline V gene encodes CDR1 LNHDA and CDR2 SQIVND (reference sequence). In DNA, the CDR3 is TGTGCCAGTAACCAGGGGGCAAAATCCTACGAGCAGTACTTC. This sequence encodes CASNQGAKSYEQYF.

The V and J genes are TRBV9 and TRBJ2-5; 9 bases are shared with TRBD2. J gave up 5 bases and V 4 bases, and 12 bases lay outside the gene matches. The CDR3 has 16 amino acids. CDR1 and CDR2 (germline): SGDLS, YYNGEE. The CDR3 here is CASSLLMGLAGETQYF. The CDR3 DNA reads TGTGCCAGCAGCCTCTTGATGGGACTAGCAGGGGAGACCCAGTACTTC.

The rearrangement joins TRBV11-2 to TRBJ1-6, with TRBD1 matching over 10 bases. Germline lookup yields CDR1 SGHAT and CDR2 FQNNGV. J lost 7 bases, V lost 4 bases, and 7 bases had no gene match. This CDR3 is built from 16 residues. CDR3 sequence (DNA): TGTGCCAGCAGCTCCGGCTTGACAGGGGGCAATTCACCCCTCCACTTT. It is translated as CASSSGLTGGNSPLHF.

In its sample, this clone was seen a few times. The CDR3 spells CASSFRTVIQETQYF. CDR3 in DNA: TGTGCCAGCAGCTTCCGGACAGTTATACAAGAGACCCAGTACTTC. The chain joins TRBV5-5 to TRBJ2-5; D is possibly TRBD1 (6 bases). Trimming pared 2 bases from V and 2 bases from J, leaving 13 bases between. This CDR3 has 15 amino acids. Germline CDR1 SGHKS, CDR2 YYEKEE (reference sequence).

This chain connects TRBV7-2 to TRBJ1-4; TRBD1 aligns across 8 bases. V gave up 1 base and J gave up 10 bases; unmatched junction bases: 5. The CDR3 runs to 14 residues. Per the germline V gene, CDR1 is SGHTA and CDR2 is FQGNSA. CDR3 sequence: CASSLEDRVPKLFF. The CDR3 bases are TGTGCCAGCAGCTTAGAGGACAGGGTGCCAAAACTGTTTTTT.

The chain recombines TRBV4-3 with TRBJ2-5; tentative D call: TRBD2 (5 bases). The CDR3 covers 15 residues. The germline V gene encodes CDR1 LGHNA and CDR2 YSLEER. V lost 0 bases and J lost 5, with 13 bases in between. Written as DNA, the CDR3 is TGCGCCAGCAGCCAAGATCGGGCTAGCTTCGAGACCCAGTACTTC. This gives the protein CASSQDRASFETQYF.

As for this clone: At one boundary the junction diverges from the germline segment, which might be a read error. The rearrangement joins TRBV6-5 to TRBJ1-6; D is ambiguous. CDR3 length equals 13 residues. Germline CDR1 MNHEY, CDR2 SVGAGI. CDR3 in amino acids: CASSYFVNSPLHF. CDR3 bases: TGTGCCAGCAGCTACTTCGTTAATTCACCCCTCCACTTT.

J is TRBJ1-6 and V is TRBV5-1; 7 bases are a match to TRBD1. Trimming removed 0 bases from V and 6 bases from J; junction bases left unmatched: 3. Germline V gene sequence: CDR1 SGHRS, CDR2 YFSETQ. The CDR3 runs 15 residues. The CDR3 loop reads CASSLEGAGNSPLHF. CDR3 bases: TGCGCCAGCAGCTTGGAGGGGGCCGGTAATTCACCCCTCCACTTT.

The V and J genes are TRBV19 and TRBJ2-7; 9 bases map to TRBD1. This CDR3 is 14 amino acids long. Germline lookup yields CDR1 LNHDA and CDR2 SQIVND (reference sequence). Trimming removed 4 bases from V and 2 bases from J; junction bases left unmatched: 3. The CDR3 sequence is CASSKGTGTYEQYF. The CDR3 DNA sequence: TGTGCCAGTAGTAAGGGGACAGGGACCTACGAGCAGTACTTC.

In this sample, this clone turned up a few times. The chain has TRBV6-5 and TRBJ1-2, with a possible D match to TRBD1 (6 bases). CDR3 length: 14 residues. V was shortened by 6 bases and J by 2 bases, with 13 bases between the two germline ends. CDR1 and CDR2 (germline): MNHEY, SVGAGI. CDR3 sequence reads: CASRGQGLNYGYTF. CDR3 coding DNA: TGTGCCAGCAGGGGGCAGGGGTTAAACTATGGCTACACCTTC.

The gene calls are TRBV7-8 and TRBJ1-1; D is unresolved. CDR3 size: 14 residues. CDR1 is SGHVS, CDR2 FQNEAQ, per germline. Trimming removed 2 bases from V and 0 bases from J, with 7 bases in between. The CDR3, as DNA: TGTGCCAGCAGCTTATTACGGTTGAACACTGAAGCTTTCTTT. Translating gives CASSLLRLNTEAFF.

The chain is built from TRBV14 and TRBJ2-1; D may be TRBD1 (5 bases). Germline CDR1 is SGHDN and CDR2 is FVKESK. This CDR3 spans 14 amino acids. Trimming shortened V by 2 bases and J by 2 bases, and 7 bases separated the two germline ends. The CDR3 region has the DNA TGTGCCAGCAGCCAACTGACAGCCTACAATGAGCAGTTCTTC. It specifies CASSQLTAYNEQFF.

The rearrangement links TRBV19 to TRBJ2-5; D is perhaps TRBD1 (5 bases). V was shortened by 3 bases and J by 2 bases, with 13 bases between the two germline ends. CDR3 length equals 15 residues. CDR1 LNHDA and CDR2 SQIVND come from the germline V gene (reference sequence). The CDR3: CASSIQPGPQETQYF. The CDR3 region has the DNA TGTGCCAGTAGTATTCAGCCAGGGCCACAAGAGACCCAGTACTTC.

V usage is TRBV4-2 and J usage is TRBJ2-1; D is possibly TRBD1 (6 bases). CDR1 and CDR2 (germline): LGHNA, YNFKEQ. CDR3 length equals 14 residues. V lost 3 bases and J lost 5, with 11 bases in between. CDR3 in amino acids: CASSQGRGNNEQFF. The DNA of the CDR3 is TGTGCCAGCAGCCAGGGCAGGGGAAACAATGAGCAGTTCTTC.

The V gene is TRBV5-1, the J gene TRBJ1-4, with TRBD1 matching over 9 bases. This CDR3 spans 17 amino acids. Germline-derived CDR1 and CDR2 are SGHRS and YFSETQ. V gave up 3 bases and J gave up 0 bases; unmatched junction bases: 6. The CDR3 spells CASSSRTGVATNEKLFF. Written as DNA, the CDR3 is TGCGCCAGCAGCTCCCGGACAGGGGTGGCAACTAATGAAAAACTGTTTTTT. The full variable domain, its missing parts supplied by reference TRBV5-1 and TRBJ1-4, is KAGVTQTPRYLIKTRGQQVTLSCSPISGHRSVSWYQQTPGQGLQFLFEYFSETQRNKGNFPGRFSGRQFSNSRSEMNVSTLELGDSALYLCASSSRTGVATNEKLFFGSGTQLSVL.

The chain recombines TRBV6-5 with TRBJ2-1; TRBD1 matches 8 bases. The CDR3 runs 16 residues. Germline CDR1 and CDR2: MNHEY and SVGAGI. V shed 2 bases and J 4 bases; nucleotides not matched to a gene: 7. The DNA of the CDR3 is TGTGCCAGCAGTTACCGCCGGGACAGGCCTTACAATGAGCAGTTCTTC. Translation: CASSYRRDRPYNEQFF.

CDR3 sequence (DNA): TGCGCCAGCAGCTTGGCGGGGGGGCCTGAGAATGAGCAGTTCTTC. Its protein product is CASSLAGGPENEQFF. The genes are TRBV5-1 and TRBJ2-1; 8 bases agree with TRBD2. This CDR3 region has 15 residues. The germline CDR1 and CDR2 sequences are SGHRS and YFSETQ. Trimming took 0 bases from V and 7 from J; bases not matched to a gene: 6.

The gene calls are TRBV7-9 and TRBJ1-4, with D perhaps matching TRBD1 (5 bases). The germline V gene has CDR1 SEHNR and CDR2 FQNEAQ (reference sequence). Deletions cut 1 base from V and 3 bases from J, with 9 bases between. This CDR3 has 15 residues. CDR3 in amino acids: CASSLGGGSNEKLFF. CDR3 DNA: TGTGCCAGCAGCTTAGGGGGCGGATCTAATGAAAAACTGTTTTTT.

The gene calls are TRBV14 and TRBJ2-5; 8 bases line up with TRBD2. The CDR3 sequence is 14 residues long. J gave up 6 bases and V 2 bases, and 5 bases lay outside the gene matches. Germline assignment: CDR1 SGHDN and CDR2 FVKESK. The CDR3 loop is CASSQTGGPQTQYF. For the CDR3, the DNA is TGTGCCAGCAGCCAAACGGGGGGGCCGCAGACCCAGTACTTC.